The T cell receptor (beta chain) described here comes from a study of glioma-infiltrating T cells. Overall study findings and caveats: Very few CDR3 sequences were shared between tissue and blood. Non-neoplastic patients had below-expected tissue-blood divergence, while all gliomas exceeded expectation.

Amplification of TCR alpha and beta CDR3 regions from RNA used iRepertoire nested multiplex PCR. MiXCR, run by TCRdb on the multiplex PCR reads, gives a single entry per CDR3 protein. The data contain approximately 89,000 distinct CDR3 sequences, about 25% of them singletons. V lost 4 bases and J 6 bases, leaving 21 bases between the germline ends. The germline V gene encodes CDR1 MGHRA and CDR2 YSYEKL. The CDR3 is 16 amino acids. This clonotype was observed at least ten times. What it binds is unknown. The chain carries TRBV4-1 and TRBJ1-1; the D gene is possibly TRBD1 (5 bases). Sequenced material: glioma tissue, nonneoplastic brain tissue, or PBMCs (not recorded which). This TCR derives from a human donor with low-grade glioma or glioblastoma, undergoing nonglioma brain surgery, or in good health (not recorded which). CDR3 DNA sequence: TGCGCCAGCAGCCGGCCCCAGGGAGAGGTGATGTCTGAAGCTTTCTTT. Its translation: CASSRPQGEVMSEAFF.